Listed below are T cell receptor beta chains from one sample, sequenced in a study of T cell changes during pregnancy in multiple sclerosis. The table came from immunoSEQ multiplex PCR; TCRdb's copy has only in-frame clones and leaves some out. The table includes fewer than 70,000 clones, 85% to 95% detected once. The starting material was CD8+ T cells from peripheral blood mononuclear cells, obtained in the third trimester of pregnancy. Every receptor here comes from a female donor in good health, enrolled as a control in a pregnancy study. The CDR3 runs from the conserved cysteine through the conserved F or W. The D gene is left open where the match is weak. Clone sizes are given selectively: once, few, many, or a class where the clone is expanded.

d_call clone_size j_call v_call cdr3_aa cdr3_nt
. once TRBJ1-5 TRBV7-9 CASSLAWGGGEPQHF TGTGCCAGCAGCTTAGCGTGGGGGGGCGGCGAGCCCCAGCATTTT
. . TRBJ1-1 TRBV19 CASTESPGGVGLNTEAFF TGTGCCAGTACCGAATCTCCTGGGGGGGTCGGACTGAACACTGAAGCTTTCTTT
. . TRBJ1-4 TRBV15 CATSNSGDTNEKLFF TGTGCCACCAGCAATTCAGGGGATACTAATGAAAAACTGTTTTTT
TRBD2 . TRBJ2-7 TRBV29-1 CSVVLVAGAYEQYF TGCAGCGTTGTTTTGGTAGCGGGGGCCTACGAGCAGTACTTC
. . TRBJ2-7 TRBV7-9 CASSLVGRSSYEQYF TGTGCCAGCAGCTTAGTAGGCAGGTCATCCTACGAGCAGTACTTC
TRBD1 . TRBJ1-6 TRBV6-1 CASSELFGQGGSPLHF TGTGCCAGCAGTGAATTGTTCGGACAGGGGGGTTCACCCCTCCACTTT
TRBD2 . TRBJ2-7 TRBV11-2 CASSLSGGAWEQYF TGTGCCAGCAGCTTAAGCGGGGGAGCGTGGGAGCAGTACTTC
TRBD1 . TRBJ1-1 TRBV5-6 CASSLVGQGAEAFF TGTGCCAGCAGCTTGGTGGGACAGGGGGCTGAAGCTTTCTTT
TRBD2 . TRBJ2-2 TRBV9 CASSATSGTGELFF TGTGCCAGCAGCGCGACTAGCGGCACCGGGGAGCTGTTTTTT
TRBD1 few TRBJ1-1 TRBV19 CASSEEQGARRAFF TGTGCCAGTAGCGAAGAACAGGGGGCTAGGCGAGCTTTCTTT
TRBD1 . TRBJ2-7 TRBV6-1 CASSDPTGGIVYEQYF TGTGCCAGCAGTGACCCAACAGGGGGCATCGTCTACGAGCAGTACTTC
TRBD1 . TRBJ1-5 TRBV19 CASTGQGVNNQPQHF TGTGCCAGTACCGGACAGGGTGTTAACAATCAGCCCCAGCATTTT
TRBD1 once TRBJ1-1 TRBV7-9 CASSSTGRTEAFF TGTGCCAGCAGCTCGACAGGGAGGACTGAAGCTTTCTTT
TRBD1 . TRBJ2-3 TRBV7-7 CASSSGQGADTQYF TGTGCCAGCAGCTCCGGACAGGGGGCCGATACGCAGTATTTT
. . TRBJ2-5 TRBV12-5 CASAPNRVETQYF TGTGCTAGTGCCCCTAACAGGGTCGAGACCCAGTACTTC
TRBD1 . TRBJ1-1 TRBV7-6 CASSPIVGGHEQGTMNTEAFF TGTGCCAGCAGCCCAATAGTGGGAGGACATGAACAGGGGACAATGAACACTGAAGCTTTCTTT
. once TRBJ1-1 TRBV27 CASSFQNGNEAFF TGTGCCAGCAGTTTTCAGAACGGGAATGAAGCTTTCTTT
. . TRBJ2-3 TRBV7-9 CASRSPQTLSTDTQYF TGTGCCAGCCGATCGCCCCAGACTCTTAGCACAGATACGCAGTATTTT
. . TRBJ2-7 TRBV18 CASSPESQGPSYEQYF TGTGCCAGCTCACCAGAGTCGCAGGGTCCTTCCTACGAGCAGTACTTC
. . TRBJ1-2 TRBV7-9 CASSSTSNLRVIHGYTF TGTGCCAGCAGCTCCACGTCAAATCTCAGGGTTATCCATGGCTACACCTTC
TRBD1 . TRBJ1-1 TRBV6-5 CASSSYRGTEAFF TGTGCCAGCAGTTCCTACAGGGGCACTGAAGCTTTCTTT
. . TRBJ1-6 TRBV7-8 CASSPAGRGDYNSPLHF TGTGCCAGCAGCCCAGCGGGGCGAGGGGATTATAATTCACCCCTCCACTTT
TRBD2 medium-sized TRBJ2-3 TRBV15 CATSRVSGGHTDTQYF TGTGCCACCAGCAGGGTTAGCGGGGGCCACACAGATACGCAGTATTTT
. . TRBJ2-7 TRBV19 CASSILDMGYEQYF TGTGCCAGTAGTATTTTGGACATGGGGTACGAGCAGTACTTC
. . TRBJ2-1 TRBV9 CASSVSSNEQFF TGTGCCAGCAGCGTAAGCTCTAATGAGCAGTTCTTC
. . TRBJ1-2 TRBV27 CASSQGGLHGYTF TGTGCCAGCAGCCAGGGCGGCCTACATGGCTACACCTTC
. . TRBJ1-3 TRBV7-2 CASSPGTPTYSGNTIYF TGTGCCAGCAGCCCCGGGACACCCACCTACTCTGGAAACACCATATATTTT
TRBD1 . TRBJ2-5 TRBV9 CASSEGQGVETQYF TGTGCCAGCAGCGAGGGACAGGGTGTGGAGACCCAGTACTTC
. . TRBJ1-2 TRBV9 CASSVGRGGGYTF TGTGCCAGCAGCGTAGGCAGGGGTGGCGGCTACACCTTC
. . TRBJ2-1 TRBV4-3 CASSQDNAGFYNEQFF TGCGCCAGCAGCCAAGATAACGCGGGGTTCTACAATGAGCAGTTCTTC
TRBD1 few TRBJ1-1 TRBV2 CAIDRGTEAFF TGTGCCATCGACAGGGGGACTGAAGCTTTCTTT
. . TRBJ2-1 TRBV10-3 CAISESRGSYNEQFF TGTGCCATCAGTGAGTCCCGGGGCTCCTACAATGAGCAGTTCTTC
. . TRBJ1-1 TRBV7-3 CASSLGSGMNTEAFF TGTGCCAGCAGCTTAGGCTCAGGGATGAACACTGAAGCTTTCTTT
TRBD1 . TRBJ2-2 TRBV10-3 CAISESETGGTGELFF TGTGCCATCAGTGAGTCGGAGACAGGGGGCACCGGGGAGCTGTTTTTT
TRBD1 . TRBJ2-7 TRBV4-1 CASSPGTGGAYEQYF TGCGCCAGCAGCCCAGGGACAGGGGGCGCGTACGAGCAGTACTTC
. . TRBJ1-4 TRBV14 CASSQEGRANEKLFF TGTGCCAGCAGCCAAGAAGGCAGGGCCAATGAAAAACTGTTTTTT
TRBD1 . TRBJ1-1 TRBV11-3 CASSFSPGTGGFVYTEAFF TGTGCCAGCAGCTTTTCTCCCGGGACAGGGGGTTTTGTGTACACTGAAGCTTTCTTT
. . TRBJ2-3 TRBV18 CASSPPPGGTDTQYF TGTGCCAGCTCACCACCTCCGGGGGGCACAGATACGCAGTATTTT
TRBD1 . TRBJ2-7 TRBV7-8 CASSPLDRMTYEQYF TGTGCCAGCAGCCCTTTGGACAGGATGACCTACGAGCAGTACTTC
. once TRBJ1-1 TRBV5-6 CASHRSMNTEAFF TGTGCCAGCCATCGGAGCATGAACACTGAAGCTTTCTTT